The 26 T cell receptor beta chains below come from one sample, sequenced in a study of response to subunit inactivated influenza vaccine. TCRdb re-derived calls from the RT-PCR reads in MiXCR, one entry per CDR3 protein. The sample holds about 800,000 distinct CDR3 sequences, around 20% seen once. This specimen was PBMCs from blood, taken 4 to 6 days after vaccination. Receptors originate from a man between 50 and 59 years old who received an inactivated influenza vaccine.

This clonotype was found a few times. J is TRBJ1-1 and V is TRBV29-1; no firm D call. The CDR3 covers 10 residues. CDR1 SQVTM and CDR2 ANQGSEA come from the germline V gene. Trimming removed 4 bases at V and 7 bases at J, with 7 bases between. The CDR3 DNA reads as TGCAGCGTTGCCAGGCTTGAAGCTTTCTTT. This encodes CSVARLEAFF. The whole variable domain, filled in from reference TRBV29-1 and TRBJ1-1, reads SAVISQKPSRDICQRGTSLTIQCQVDSQVTMMFWYRQQPGQSLTLIATANQGSEATYESGFVIDKFPISRPNLTFSTLTVSNMSPEDSSIYLCSVARLEAFFGQGTRLTVV.

This clonotype was seen only a few times. The rearrangement joins TRBV7-2 to TRBJ2-4; D not certain. The CDR3 length is 15 residues. The V end lost 4 bases, the J end lost 2 bases, and 12 bases lay between the germline ends. Germline values: CDR1 SGHTA, CDR2 FQGNSA. The chain's CDR3 is CASSSPTRSKNIQYF. CDR3 bases: TGTGCCAGCAGCTCCCCGACGAGGTCCAAAAACATTCAGTACTTC.

V and J are TRBV12-3 or TRBV12-4 and TRBJ2-7; D is perhaps TRBD1 or TRBD2 (6 bases each). This CDR3 comprises 15 residues. Deletions cut 3 bases from V and 5 bases from J, with 17 bases between. The CDR3 DNA reads TGTGCCAGCAGTTTCTTCGGGGGCATAGTGGACGAGCAGTACTTC. Translated, it gives CASSFFGGIVDEQYF.

The chain is built from TRBV5-1 and TRBJ2-5; D is undetermined. The V end was cut by 1 base, the J end by 5 bases, with 9 bases between. The germline CDR1 and CDR2 sequences are SGHRS and YFSETQ. The CDR3 spans 13 residues. This CDR3 reads CASSLNVGETQYF. The CDR3 bases are TGCGCCAGCAGCTTGAATGTAGGGGAGACCCAGTACTTC.

The V and J genes are TRBV9 and TRBJ2-5; 8 nucleotides match TRBD1. This CDR3 spans 16 amino acids. The trim removed 0 bases at V and 4 bases at J, leaving 8 bases unmatched. CDR1 is SGDLS, CDR2 YYNGEE, per germline. The CDR3 DNA is TGTGCCAGCAGCGTAGGAGGACAGGGTGGTCGAGAGACCCAGTACTTC. It encodes CASSVGGQGGRETQYF.

This clonotype occurred a few times. V gene TRBV6-2 or TRBV6-3 combines with J gene TRBJ2-3; D could derive from TRBD1 or TRBD2 (5 bases each). There are 17 residues in the CDR3. The germline V gene encodes CDR1 MNHEY and CDR2 SVGEGT. V was shortened by 5 bases and J by 6 bases, with 24 bases between the two germline ends. CDR3 in amino acids: CASSTSRDPPGRDTQYF. The DNA for the CDR3 is TGTGCCAGCAGTACCTCTCGGGACCCACCCGGGCGGGATACGCAGTATTTT.

This clonotype was seen more than once but under ten times. The J gene is TRBJ2-5, the V gene TRBV24-1; D is undetermined. Looked up from germline, CDR1 is KGHDR and CDR2 is SFDVKD. This CDR3 comprises 13 residues. V lost 6 bases and J 4 bases, leaving 11 bases between the germline ends. CDR3 sequence: CATSRNFGETQYF. The CDR3 DNA follows: TGTGCCACCAGTCGGAATTTTGGAGAGACCCAGTACTTC.

The chain joins TRBV20-1 to TRBJ1-6; D perhaps matches TRBD1 (5 bases). The CDR3 loop spans 14 amino acids. Trimming pared 3 bases from V and 7 bases from J, leaving 13 bases between. Germline V gene lookup returns CDR1 DFQATT and CDR2 SNEGSKA (reference sequence). CDR3 nucleotides: TGCAGTGCTAGTCTCCAGGGACTCAATTCACCCCTCCACTTT. It yields the protein CSASLQGLNSPLHF.

V usage is TRBV12-3 or TRBV12-4 and J usage is TRBJ2-7; 10 nucleotides agree with TRBD1. The CDR3 runs 14 residues. V was clipped by 8 bases and J by 4 bases; unmatched bases: 8. CDR3 amino acids: CASGLTGGGYEQYF. Written as DNA, the CDR3 is TGTGCCAGCGGATTGACAGGGGGCGGTTACGAGCAGTACTTC.

The rearrangement uses TRBV2 and TRBJ1-1, with D unclear. Germline V gene lookup returns CDR1 SNHLY and CDR2 FYNNEI. There are 14 residues in the CDR3. V was trimmed by 4 bases and J by 1 base, leaving 10 bases between them. The CDR3: CASSVASRNTEAFF. CDR3 DNA sequence: TGTGCCAGCAGTGTGGCTTCAAGGAACACTGAAGCTTTCTTT. Drawing the rest from reference TRBV2 and TRBJ1-1, the complete variable domain is EPEVTQTPSHQVTQMGQEVILRCVPISNHLYFYWYRQILGQKVEFLVSFYNNEISEKSEIFDDQFSVERPDGSNFTLKIRSTKLEDSAMYFCASSVASRNTEAFFGQGTRLTVV.

The chain carries TRBV20-1 and TRBJ2-5; 9 positions agree with TRBD2. The CDR3 has 14 residues. V shed 5 bases, J shed 2 bases, and the junction held 6 bases outside the gene matches. CDR1 is DFQATT, CDR2 SNEGSKA, per germline (reference sequence). CDR3 region: CSAPKTSGQETQYF. In DNA, the CDR3 is TGCAGTGCTCCCAAGACTAGCGGTCAAGAGACCCAGTACTTC.

This clonotype was detected many times. The chain joins TRBV7-2 to TRBJ2-7; weak D call: TRBD2 (6 bases). Germline V CDR1 and CDR2: SGHTA, FQGNSA. CDR3 length: 14 amino acids. The V end was cut by 5 bases, the J end by 0 bases, with 11 bases between. CDR3 residues: CASSLQTSSYEQYF. The CDR3 DNA reads as TGTGCCAGCAGCCTTCAGACTAGCTCCTACGAGCAGTACTTC.

This clonotype has just a few counts. The rearrangement uses TRBV6-1 and TRBJ2-2, with a weak D call TRBD1 (8 bases). V was shortened by 6 bases and J by 4 bases, with 18 bases between the two germline ends. This CDR3 has 16 residues. Germline V CDR1 and CDR2: MNHNS, SASEGT. The CDR3 DNA reads TGTGCCAGCAGGACAACCCACAGGGGGGGCACCGGGGAGCTGTTTTTT. Residues: CASRTTHRGGTGELFF.

J is TRBJ1-2 and V is TRBV7-2; TRBD1 might be the D (5 bases). Germline lookup yields CDR1 SGHTA and CDR2 FQGNSA. The CDR3 has 14 residues. The V end was cut by 7 bases, the J end by 4 bases, with 16 bases between. This CDR3 reads CASTKTGGIYGYTF. The DNA for the CDR3 is TGTGCCAGCACCAAAACTGGGGGTATCTATGGCTACACCTTC.

The chain is built from TRBV3-1 and TRBJ2-3, with D maybe TRBD2 (5 bases). The V gene's germline CDR1 is LGHDT and CDR2 YNNKEL (reference sequence). Trimming left V 2 bases short and J 5 bases short, with 11 bases between. The CDR3 is 14 amino acids. The DNA for the CDR3 is TGTGCCAGCAGCCAACGCCCACTAGGAGATACGCAGTATTTT. Translated: CASSQRPLGDTQYF.

The rearrangement uses TRBV27 and TRBJ2-2; unclear D gene. Per germline, CDR1 MNHEY and CDR2 SMNVEV (reference sequence). The CDR3 runs 14 residues. V lost 4 bases and J lost 7, with 13 bases in between. CDR3 bases: TGTGCCAGCAGTTGGAGTCTCAACCTCGGGGAGCTGTTTTTT. This encodes CASSWSLNLGELFF.

This clonotype was seen repeatedly, ten times or more. The CDR3 sequence is CSARDIGNTGELFF. CDR3 in DNA: TGCAGTGCTAGAGATATCGGGAACACCGGGGAGCTGTTTTTT. The chain carries TRBV20-1 and TRBJ2-2; D unclear. Germline V gene sequence: CDR1 DFQATT, CDR2 SNEGSKA (reference sequence). Trimming pared 0 bases from V and 1 base from J, leaving 6 bases between. The CDR3 is 14 amino acids.

This clonotype was recorded a few times. The rearrangement uses TRBV12-3 or TRBV12-4 and TRBJ2-4; tentative D call: TRBD1 (5 bases). The CDR3 length is 16 residues. The ends were cut back, 3 bases at V and 0 bases at J, with 12 bases in the middle. The CDR3 bases are TGTGCCAGCAGTTTGGGGCAGCTTATAGCCAAAAACATTCAGTACTTC. Translation gives CASSLGQLIAKNIQYF.

This clonotype was found many times. J is TRBJ2-6 and V is TRBV4-2; D is possibly TRBD2 (6 bases). Trimming took off 0 bases at V and 2 bases at J, with 14 bases between the two ends. Germline V gives CDR1 LGHNA, CDR2 YNFKEQ. The CDR3 runs to 18 residues. The CDR3 sequence is CASSQDGTQSTGANVLTF. The CDR3, as DNA: TGTGCCAGCAGCCAAGATGGGACTCAGAGCACTGGGGCCAACGTCCTGACTTTC.

This clonotype has more than one count but fewer than ten. The chain joins TRBV15 to TRBJ2-5; 9 positions agree with TRBD2. The CDR3 sequence is 14 residues long. The junction had 1 base not matched to a gene; V was cut back by 0 bases and J by 5 bases. Per germline, CDR1 LNHNV and CDR2 YYDKDF (reference sequence). DNA for the CDR3: TGTGCCACCAGCAGAGAACTAGCGGGTGAGACCCAGTACTTC. This gives the protein CATSRELAGETQYF.

As regards this clonotype: Just one base apart from a much larger clone, this may be a read error. The J gene is TRBJ2-1, the V gene TRBV4-2; the D is unclear. Germline CDR1 LGHNA, CDR2 YNFKEQ. Trimming pared 3 bases from V and 10 bases from J, leaving 13 bases between. The CDR3 is made up of 13 amino acids. Here the CDR3 DNA reads TGTGCCAGCAGCCAGGAGCCCAACCGGGAGCAGTTCTTC. This codes for CASSQEPNREQFF.

In this sample, this clonotype turned up once. The chain recombines TRBV4-3 with TRBJ2-5, with TRBD2 matching 7 bases. The V gene's germline CDR1 is LGHNA and CDR2 YSLEER. CDR3 length: 15 residues. The ends lost 1 base at V and 5 bases at J; junction bases unmatched: 7. In nucleotides, the CDR3 is TGCGCCAGCAGCCAAGCTATAGCGGGCGGGGAGACCCAGTACTTC. The encoded protein is CASSQAIAGGETQYF.

Points on this clonotype: Given a much more abundant clone one base away, this may be a read error. The CDR3 spells CTARASRGNTGELFF. CDR3 coding DNA: TGCACTGCTAGAGCGTCCAGGGGAAACACCGGGGAGCTGTTTTTT. The genes are TRBV20-1 and TRBJ2-2; maybe TRBD1 (6 bases). There are 15 residues in the CDR3. Per the germline V gene, CDR1 is DFQATT and CDR2 is SNEGSKA (reference sequence).

This clonotype was counted between two and nine times. The chain employs TRBV27 and TRBJ1-2, with 7 bases fitting TRBD1. The CDR3 has 14 residues. Germline CDR1 MNHEY, CDR2 SMNVEV (reference sequence). V shed 3 bases and J 4 bases; nucleotides not matched to a gene: 5. The CDR3 coding sequence is TGTGCCAGCAGTTTGCAAGGGGGCGGCTATGGCTACACCTTC. Protein sequence: CASSLQGGGYGYTF.

The gene calls are TRBV7-9 and TRBJ2-1, with D perhaps matching TRBD2 (5 bases). Trimming shortened V by 2 bases and J by 8 bases, and 13 bases separated the two germline ends. CDR3 length: 14 residues. CDR1 is SEHNR, CDR2 FQNEAQ, per germline (reference sequence). In nucleotides, the CDR3 is TGTGCCAGCAGCTTATTTGGGAGCTGGTATGAGCAGTTCTTC. It specifies CASSLFGSWYEQFF. Variable domain in full (rest from reference TRBV7-9 and TRBJ2-1): DTGVSQNPRHKITKRGQNVTFRCDPISEHNRLYWYRQTLGQGPEFLTYFQNEAQLEKSRLLSDRFSAERPKGSFSTLEIQRTEQGDSAMYLCASSLFGSWYEQFFGPGTRLTVL.

This clonotype turned up a few times. The chain joins TRBV10-1 to TRBJ1-1; perhaps TRBD1 as D (6 bases). The V end was cut by 4 bases, the J end by 1 base, with 16 bases between. Germline CDR1 and CDR2: WNHNN and SYGVQD (reference sequence). This CDR3 contains 16 residues. CDR3 DNA sequence: TGCGCCAGCAGTGGTGGTAGTGGGGGCCCGAACACTGAAGCTTTCTTT. Translating it yields CASSGGSGGPNTEAFF.